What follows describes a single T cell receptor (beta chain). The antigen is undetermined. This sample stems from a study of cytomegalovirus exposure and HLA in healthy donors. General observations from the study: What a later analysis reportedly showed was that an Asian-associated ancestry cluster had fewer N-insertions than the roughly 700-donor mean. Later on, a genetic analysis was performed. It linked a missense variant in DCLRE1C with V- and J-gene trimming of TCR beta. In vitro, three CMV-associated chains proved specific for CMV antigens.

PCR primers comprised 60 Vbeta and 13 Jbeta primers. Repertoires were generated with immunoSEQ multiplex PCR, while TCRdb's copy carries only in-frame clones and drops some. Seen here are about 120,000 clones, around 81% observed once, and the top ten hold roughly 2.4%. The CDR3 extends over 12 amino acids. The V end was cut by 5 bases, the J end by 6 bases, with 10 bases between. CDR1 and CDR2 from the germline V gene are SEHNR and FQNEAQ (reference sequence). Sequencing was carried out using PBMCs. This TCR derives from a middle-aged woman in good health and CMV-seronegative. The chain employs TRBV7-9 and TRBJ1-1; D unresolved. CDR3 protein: CASSPGRSEAFF. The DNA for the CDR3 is TGTGCCAGCAGCCCCGGTCGGTCTGAAGCTTTCTTT.